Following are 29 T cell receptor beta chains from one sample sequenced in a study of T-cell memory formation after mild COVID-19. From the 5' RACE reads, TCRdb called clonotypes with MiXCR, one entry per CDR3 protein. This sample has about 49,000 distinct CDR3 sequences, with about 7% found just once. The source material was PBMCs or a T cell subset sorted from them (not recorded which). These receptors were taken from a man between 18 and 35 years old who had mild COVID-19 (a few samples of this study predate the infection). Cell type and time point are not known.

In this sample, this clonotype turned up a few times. The CDR3 DNA sequence: TGTGCCAGCAGCTTAGTATCGGGCCCCGCGGCCCCCCAGCATTTT. Protein product: CASSLVSGPAAPQHF. The rearrangement links TRBV7-2 to TRBJ1-5, with unresolved D. Germline V CDR1 and CDR2: SGHTA, FQGNSA. V lost 1 base, J lost 10 bases, and 17 bases lay in between. The CDR3 runs to 15 residues.

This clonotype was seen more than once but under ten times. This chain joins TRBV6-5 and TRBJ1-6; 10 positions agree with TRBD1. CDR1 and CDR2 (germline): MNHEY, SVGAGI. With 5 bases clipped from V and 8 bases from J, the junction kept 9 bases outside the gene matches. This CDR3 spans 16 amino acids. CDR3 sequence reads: CASSKPGQGSDSPLHF. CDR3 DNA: TGTGCCAGCAGTAAACCGGGACAGGGGAGTGATTCACCCCTCCACTTT.

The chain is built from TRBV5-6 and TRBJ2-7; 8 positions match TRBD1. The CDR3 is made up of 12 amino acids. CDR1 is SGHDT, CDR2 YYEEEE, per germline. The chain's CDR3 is CASSSPGTGPHV. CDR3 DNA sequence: TGTGCCAGCAGCTCCCCCGGGACAGGCCCTCACGTC.

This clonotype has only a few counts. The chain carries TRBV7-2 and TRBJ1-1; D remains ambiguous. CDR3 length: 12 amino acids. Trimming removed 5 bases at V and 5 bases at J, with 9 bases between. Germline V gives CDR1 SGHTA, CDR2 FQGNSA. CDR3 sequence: CASSPTGTEAFF. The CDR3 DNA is TGTGCCAGCAGCCCTACGGGAACTGAAGCTTTCTTT.

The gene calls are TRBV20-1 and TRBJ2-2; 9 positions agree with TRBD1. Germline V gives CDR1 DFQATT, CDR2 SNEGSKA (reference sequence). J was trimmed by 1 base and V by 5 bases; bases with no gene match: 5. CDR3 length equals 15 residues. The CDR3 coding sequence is TGCAGTGCTTTCGAGGGACAGGGGAACACCGGGGAGCTGTTTTTT. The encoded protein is CSAFEGQGNTGELFF.

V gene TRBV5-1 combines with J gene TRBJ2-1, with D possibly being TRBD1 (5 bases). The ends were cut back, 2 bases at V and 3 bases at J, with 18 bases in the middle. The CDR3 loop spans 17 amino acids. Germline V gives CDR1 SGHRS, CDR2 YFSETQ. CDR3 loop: CASSFSSSRVFYNEQFF. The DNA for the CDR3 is TGCGCCAGCAGCTTCTCCTCGAGCAGGGTCTTCTACAATGAGCAGTTCTTC.

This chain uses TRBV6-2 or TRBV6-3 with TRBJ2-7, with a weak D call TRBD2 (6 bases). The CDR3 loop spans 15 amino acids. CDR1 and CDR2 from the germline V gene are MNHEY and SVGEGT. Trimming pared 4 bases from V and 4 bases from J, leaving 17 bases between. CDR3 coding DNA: TGTGCCAGCAGTTCCTATCTAGCGACTTTGTACGAGCAGTACTTC. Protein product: CASSSYLATLYEQYF.

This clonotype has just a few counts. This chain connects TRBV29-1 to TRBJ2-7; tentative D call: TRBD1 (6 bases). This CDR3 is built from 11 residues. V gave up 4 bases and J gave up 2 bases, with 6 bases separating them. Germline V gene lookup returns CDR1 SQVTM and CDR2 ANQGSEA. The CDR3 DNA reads TGCAGCGTTGGGGACACCTACGAGCAGTACGTC. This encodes CSVGDTYEQYV.

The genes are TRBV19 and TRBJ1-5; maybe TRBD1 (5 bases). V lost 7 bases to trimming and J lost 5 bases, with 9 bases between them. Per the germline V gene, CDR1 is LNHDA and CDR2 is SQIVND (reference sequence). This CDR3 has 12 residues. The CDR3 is CASKKTDQPQHF. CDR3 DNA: TGTGCCAGTAAAAAGACAGATCAGCCCCAGCATTTT.

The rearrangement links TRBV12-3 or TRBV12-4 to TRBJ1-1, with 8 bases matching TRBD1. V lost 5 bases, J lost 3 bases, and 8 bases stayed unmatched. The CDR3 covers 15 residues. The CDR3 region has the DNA TGTGCCAGCAGTCCATGGACAGGGTTGGACACTGAAGCTTTCTTT. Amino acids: CASSPWTGLDTEAFF.

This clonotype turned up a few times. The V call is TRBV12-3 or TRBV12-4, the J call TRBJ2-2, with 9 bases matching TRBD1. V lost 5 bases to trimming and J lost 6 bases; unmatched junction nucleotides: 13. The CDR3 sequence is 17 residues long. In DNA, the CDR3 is TGTGCCAGCAGTCCAATCCCGGGACAGGGAAGTGCCGGGGAGCTGTTTTTT. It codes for CASSPIPGQGSAGELFF.

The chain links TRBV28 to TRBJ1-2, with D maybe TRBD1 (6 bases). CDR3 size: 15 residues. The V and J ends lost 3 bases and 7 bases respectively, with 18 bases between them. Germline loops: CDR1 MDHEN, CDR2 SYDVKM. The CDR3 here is CASSLSSLLGGGYTF. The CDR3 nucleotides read TGTGCCAGCAGTTTGTCATCCCTCTTAGGGGGTGGCTACACCTTC.

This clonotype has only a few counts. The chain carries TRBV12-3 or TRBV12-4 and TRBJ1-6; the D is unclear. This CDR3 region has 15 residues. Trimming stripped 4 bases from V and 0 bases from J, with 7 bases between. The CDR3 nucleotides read TGTGCCAGCAGTTATGGGAACTCCTATAATTCACCCCTCCACTTT. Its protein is CASSYGNSYNSPLHF.

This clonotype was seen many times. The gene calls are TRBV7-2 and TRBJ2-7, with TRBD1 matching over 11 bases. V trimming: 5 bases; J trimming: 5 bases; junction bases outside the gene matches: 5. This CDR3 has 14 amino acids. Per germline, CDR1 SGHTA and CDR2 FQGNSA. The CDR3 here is CASSPDRGRNEQYF. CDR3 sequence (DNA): TGTGCCAGCAGCCCGGACAGGGGGCGAAACGAGCAGTACTTC.

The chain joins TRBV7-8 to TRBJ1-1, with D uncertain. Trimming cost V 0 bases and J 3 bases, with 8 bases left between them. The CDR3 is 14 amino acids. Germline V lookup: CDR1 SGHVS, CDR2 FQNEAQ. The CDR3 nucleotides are TGTGCCAGCAGCTTAGCGGCCGGGGACACTGAAGCTTTCTTT. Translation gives CASSLAAGDTEAFF.

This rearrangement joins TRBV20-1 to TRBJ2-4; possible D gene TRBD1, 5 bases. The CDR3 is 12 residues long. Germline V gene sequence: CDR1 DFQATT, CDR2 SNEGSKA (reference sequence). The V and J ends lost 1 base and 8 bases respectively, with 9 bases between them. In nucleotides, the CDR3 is TGCAGTGCTAGAGGACAGACTGACATTCAGTACTTC. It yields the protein CSARGQTDIQYF.

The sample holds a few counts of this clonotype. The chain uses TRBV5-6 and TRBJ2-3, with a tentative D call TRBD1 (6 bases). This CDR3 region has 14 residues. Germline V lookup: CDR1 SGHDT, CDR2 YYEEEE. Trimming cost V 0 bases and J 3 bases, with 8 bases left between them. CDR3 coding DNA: TGTGCCAGCAGCTTGGGGGGGCAAACAGATACGCAGTATTTT. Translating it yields CASSLGGQTDTQYF.

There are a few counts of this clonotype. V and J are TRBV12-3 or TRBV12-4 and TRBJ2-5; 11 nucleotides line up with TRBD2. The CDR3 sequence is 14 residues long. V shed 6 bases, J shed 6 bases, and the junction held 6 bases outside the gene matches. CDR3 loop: CASSLAGGKKTQYF. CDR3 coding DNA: TGTGCCAGCAGCCTAGCGGGGGGTAAAAAGACCCAGTACTTC.

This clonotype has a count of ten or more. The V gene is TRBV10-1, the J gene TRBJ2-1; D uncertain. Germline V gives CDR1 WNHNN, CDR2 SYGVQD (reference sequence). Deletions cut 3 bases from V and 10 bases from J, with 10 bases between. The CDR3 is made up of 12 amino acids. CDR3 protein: CASSDGLTEQFF. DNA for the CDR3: TGCGCCAGCAGTGACGGCCTGACCGAGCAGTTCTTC.

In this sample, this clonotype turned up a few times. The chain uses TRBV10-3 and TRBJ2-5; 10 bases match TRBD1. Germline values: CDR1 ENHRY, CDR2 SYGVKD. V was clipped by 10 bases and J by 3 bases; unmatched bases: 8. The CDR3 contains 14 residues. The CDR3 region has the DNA TGTGCCACGAAACGACAGGGGGCGGAAGAGACCCAGTACTTC. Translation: CATKRQGAEETQYF.

CDR3 amino acids: CASSLMRSSYNSPLHF. CDR3 nucleotides: TGTGCCAGCAGCTTAATGAGGAGCTCCTATAATTCACCCCTCCACTTT. The chain carries TRBV5-6 and TRBJ1-6; D is undetermined. The V end was cut by 2 bases, the J end by 0 bases, with 9 bases between. CDR3 length: 16 amino acids. Germline V gene data show CDR1 as SGHDT and CDR2 as YYEEEE.

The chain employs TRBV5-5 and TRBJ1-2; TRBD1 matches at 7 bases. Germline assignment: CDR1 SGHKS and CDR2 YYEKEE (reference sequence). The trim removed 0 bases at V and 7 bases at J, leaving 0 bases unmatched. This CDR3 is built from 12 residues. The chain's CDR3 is CASSLDRGGYTF. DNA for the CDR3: TGTGCCAGCAGCTTGGACAGGGGTGGCTACACCTTC.

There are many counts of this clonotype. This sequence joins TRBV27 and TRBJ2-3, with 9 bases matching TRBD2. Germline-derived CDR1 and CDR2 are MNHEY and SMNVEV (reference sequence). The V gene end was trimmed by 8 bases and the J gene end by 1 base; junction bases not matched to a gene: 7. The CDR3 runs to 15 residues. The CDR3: CASAPLAGGTDTQYF. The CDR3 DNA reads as TGTGCCAGCGCCCCCTTAGCGGGGGGCACAGATACGCAGTATTTT.

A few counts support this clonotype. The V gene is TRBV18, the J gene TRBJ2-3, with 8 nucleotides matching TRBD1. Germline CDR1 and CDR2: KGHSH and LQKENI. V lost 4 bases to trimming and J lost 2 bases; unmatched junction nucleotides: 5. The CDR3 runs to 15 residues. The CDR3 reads CASSQDRVNTDTQYF. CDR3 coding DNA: TGTGCCAGCTCACAGGACAGGGTGAACACAGATACGCAGTATTTT.

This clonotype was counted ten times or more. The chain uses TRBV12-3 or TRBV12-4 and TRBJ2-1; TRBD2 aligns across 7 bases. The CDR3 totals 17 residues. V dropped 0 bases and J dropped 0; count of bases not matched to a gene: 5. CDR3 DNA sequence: TGTGCCAGCAGTTTAGCGGGTAGCGGGTACTCCTACAATGAGCAGTTCTTC. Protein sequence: CASSLAGSGYSYNEQFF.

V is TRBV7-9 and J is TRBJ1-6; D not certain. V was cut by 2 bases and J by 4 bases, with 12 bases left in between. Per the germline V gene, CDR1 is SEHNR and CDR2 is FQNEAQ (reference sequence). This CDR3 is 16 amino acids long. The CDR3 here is CASSLQHPGYNSPLHF. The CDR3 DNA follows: TGTGCCAGCAGCTTACAACACCCTGGGTATAATTCACCCCTCCACTTT.

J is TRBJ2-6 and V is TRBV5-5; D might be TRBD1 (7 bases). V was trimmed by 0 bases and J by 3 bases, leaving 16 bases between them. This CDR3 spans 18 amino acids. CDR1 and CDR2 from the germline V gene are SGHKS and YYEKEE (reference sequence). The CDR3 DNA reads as TGTGCCAGCAGCTTGGATCGGCAGGGGGGATTTGGGGCCAACGTCCTGACTTTC. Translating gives CASSLDRQGGFGANVLTF.

The CDR3 coding sequence is TGTGCCATCAGGCACAGGGACGGCTATGGCTACACCTTC. Residues: CAIRHRDGYGYTF. The rearrangement uses TRBV10-3 and TRBJ1-2, with D perhaps TRBD1 (6 bases). V lost 6 bases, J lost 4 bases, and 12 bases lay in between. From germline, CDR1 is ENHRY and CDR2 SYGVKD. The CDR3 spans 13 residues.

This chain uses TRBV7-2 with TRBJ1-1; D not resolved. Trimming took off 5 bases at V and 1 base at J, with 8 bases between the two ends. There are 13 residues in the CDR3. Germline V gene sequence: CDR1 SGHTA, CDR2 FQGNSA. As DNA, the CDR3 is TGTGCCAGCAGCAGAGGTGGGAACACTGAAGCTTTCTTT. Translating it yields CASSRGGNTEAFF.